One sample yielded the 21 T cell receptor beta chains listed below, sequenced in a study of T cell clones after liver transplantation (dated by TCRdb to between 2018 and 2020). The library was produced with the immunoSEQ multiplex PCR assay. Not all clones reach the TCRdb copy of this immuneACCESS table, which keeps in-frame sequences only. Checked studies attribute under half of the gap to unresolved V genes and leave the rest unexplained. Within this sample are some 33,000 clones, with around 94% of them counted one time only. In total, the top ten clones hold 25% to 30% of the sample. This specimen was CD8+ T cells from blood, taken 12 months after liver transplant. These receptors were taken from a human patient who received a liver transplant. Once a transplant has taken place, some T cells may be donor derived.

This clone appeared a few times. The chain couples TRBV20-1 to TRBJ1-1, with 7 bases that match TRBD1. Germline values: CDR1 DFQATT, CDR2 SNEGSKA (reference sequence). V lost 7 bases, J lost 5 bases, and 4 bases stayed unmatched. The CDR3 loop spans 11 amino acids. This CDR3 reads CSGYRGTEAFF. CDR3 sequence (DNA): TGCAGTGGGTACAGGGGAACTGAAGCTTTCTTT.

This clone was observed a single time. V and J are TRBV19 and TRBJ2-7; no firm D call. The CDR3 runs 14 residues. The germline V gene has CDR1 LNHDA and CDR2 SQIVND (reference sequence). Trimming took off 0 bases at V and 3 bases at J, with 9 bases between the two ends. The CDR3 coding sequence is TGTGCCAGTAGTATAGATGCAGAATACTACGAGCAGTACTTC. It codes for CASSIDAEYYEQYF.

The rearrangement uses TRBV27 and TRBJ2-7; D remains unclear. The CDR3 is made up of 14 amino acids. V lost 5 bases and J lost 0, with 11 bases in between. CDR1 is MNHEY and CDR2 is SMNVEV in the germline V gene (reference sequence). CDR3 residues: CASSLSVSSYEQYF. In nucleotides, the CDR3 is TGTGCCAGCAGTCTCTCTGTGAGCTCCTACGAGCAGTACTTC.

In its sample, this clone was seen once. The chain is built from TRBV7-9 and TRBJ2-7, with 14 bases matching TRBD2. This CDR3 comprises 16 residues. CDR1 SEHNR and CDR2 FQNEAQ come from the germline V gene (reference sequence). J lost 5 bases, V lost 6 bases, and 9 bases had no gene match. The CDR3: CASSSTGTSGSHEQYF. CDR3 sequence (DNA): TGTGCCAGCAGTTCTACCGGGACTAGCGGGAGCCACGAGCAGTACTTC.

This clone was seen once. V usage is TRBV13 and J usage is TRBJ2-3; D unclear. CDR1 is PRHDT, CDR2 FYEKMQ, per germline (reference sequence). V lost 1 base to trimming and J lost 4 bases, with 6 bases between them. The CDR3 totals 13 residues. DNA for the CDR3: TGTGCCAGCAGCTTAGTCCGGGCAGATACGCAGTATTTT. It specifies CASSLVRADTQYF.

The genes are TRBV9 and TRBJ1-1, with TRBD1 as a possible D gene (6 bases). This CDR3 is 13 amino acids long. CDR1 is SGDLS, CDR2 YYNGEE, per germline. Trimming took off 7 bases at V and 4 bases at J, with 14 bases between the two ends. CDR3 loop: CASGKGVGTEAFF. The DNA for the CDR3 is TGTGCCAGCGGTAAGGGGGTCGGCACTGAAGCTTTCTTT. The whole variable domain, remainder taken from reference TRBV9 and TRBJ1-1, is DSGVTQTPKHLITATGQRVTLRCSPRSGDLSVYWYQQSLDQGLQFLIQYYNGEERAKGNILERFSAQQFPDLHSELNLSSLELGDSALYFCASGKGVGTEAFFGQGTRLTVV.

This rearrangement joins TRBV28 to TRBJ1-4; D perhaps matches TRBD1 (6 bases). CDR1 and CDR2 (germline): MDHEN, SYDVKM. The CDR3 length is 14 residues. V was trimmed by 7 bases and J by 8 bases, leaving 17 bases between them. The CDR3 here is CASTWGGREEKLFF. CDR3 DNA: TGTGCCAGCACCTGGGGGGGGCGCGAGGAAAAACTGTTTTTT.

About this clone itself: This specimen includes other DNA sequences encoding the same CDR3. This chain uses TRBV28 with TRBJ2-2; D may be TRBD1 (6 bases). Germline V gene sequence: CDR1 MDHEN, CDR2 SYDVKM. The CDR3 runs to 13 residues. The V end was cut by 6 bases, the J end by 5 bases, with 10 bases between. In DNA form, the CDR3 reads TGTGCCAGCAGCCCGAGGGGGACCGGGGAGCTGTTTTTT. It yields the protein CASSPRGTGELFF.

The chain recombines TRBV29-1 with TRBJ1-4; D not resolved. The V end was cut by 4 bases, the J end by 5 bases, with 5 bases between. The CDR3 is made up of 11 amino acids. CDR1 is SQVTM, CDR2 ANQGSEA, per germline. The CDR3 loop reads CSVVVNEKLFF. The DNA of the CDR3 is TGCAGCGTTGTAGTCAATGAAAAACTGTTTTTT.

This clone was recorded once. The chain uses TRBV9 and TRBJ2-3; TRBD2 matches at 12 bases. The CDR3 is made up of 15 amino acids. With V trimmed by 6 bases and J by 6 bases, 8 bases remained unmatched. Germline CDR1 SGDLS, CDR2 YYNGEE. This chain's CDR3 is CASNPSGRAGDTQYF. The CDR3 DNA reads TGTGCCAGCAATCCTAGCGGGAGGGCCGGTGATACGCAGTATTTT.

This chain connects TRBV5-6 to TRBJ1-2; D is undetermined. Germline lookup yields CDR1 SGHDT and CDR2 YYEEEE. This CDR3 is 15 amino acids long. Trimming shortened V by 1 base and J by 4 bases, and 14 bases separated the two germline ends. CDR3 protein: CASSLLVGTRYGYTF. In DNA, the CDR3 is TGTGCCAGCAGCTTGTTGGTGGGAACCCGCTATGGCTACACCTTC.

The chain joins TRBV4-1 to TRBJ2-1, with 9 bases that match TRBD2. V trimming: 1 base; J trimming: 7 bases; junction bases outside the gene matches: 8. In germline, CDR1 is MGHRA, CDR2 YSYEKL. This CDR3 comprises 16 residues. The DNA for the CDR3 is TGCGCCAGCAGCCAAGGAGCGGGACTAGCTATGAATGAGCAGTTCTTC. It encodes CASSQGAGLAMNEQFF.

V gene TRBV27 combines with J gene TRBJ2-2; D possibly matches TRBD1 or TRBD2 (6 bases each). V was pared by 6 bases and J by 2 bases, with 16 bases between. This CDR3 is 16 amino acids long. Germline-derived CDR1 and CDR2 are MNHEY and SMNVEV (reference sequence). The CDR3 coding sequence is TGTGCCAGCAGCCGGGGGCCAGGCACTAACACCGGGGAGCTGTTTTTT. This sequence encodes CASSRGPGTNTGELFF.

V is TRBV7-9 and J is TRBJ2-3; TRBD2 might be the D (6 bases). V lost 7 bases and J lost 0, with 20 bases in between. The CDR3 has 17 amino acids. Germline CDR1 is SEHNR and CDR2 is FQNEAQ (reference sequence). The CDR3 coding sequence is TGTGCCAGCATTGGCGCGAATAGCGGAACTAGCACAGATACGCAGTATTTT. It encodes CASIGANSGTSTDTQYF.

This chain connects TRBV29-1 to TRBJ2-3, with 9 nucleotides matching TRBD2. The germline V gene encodes CDR1 SQVTM and CDR2 ANQGSEA. The CDR3 sequence is 20 residues long. V trimming: 1 base; J trimming: 6 bases; junction bases outside the gene matches: 23. The CDR3 sequence is CSVEGLAGVGAVSPVDTQYF. Here the CDR3 DNA reads TGCAGCGTTGAAGGTTTAGCGGGAGTCGGGGCCGTCTCCCCTGTGGATACGCAGTATTTT.

The chain has TRBV7-9 and TRBJ2-7; D not certain. V was trimmed by 5 bases and J by 4 bases, leaving 21 bases between them. Germline V gene data show CDR1 as SEHNR and CDR2 as FQNEAQ (reference sequence). CDR3 length: 16 residues. CDR3 protein: CASSTQDTLATYEQYF. In DNA form, the CDR3 reads TGTGCCAGCAGCACCCAAGACACCCTGGCCACTTACGAGCAGTACTTC. The variable domain in full, with the rest retrieved from reference TRBV7-9 and TRBJ2-7, is DTGVSQNPRHKITKRGQNVTFRCDPISEHNRLYWYRQTLGQGPEFLTYFQNEAQLEKSRLLSDRFSAERPKGSFSTLEIQRTEQGDSAMYLCASSTQDTLATYEQYFGPGTRLTVT.

The sample holds one count of this clone. J is TRBJ2-7 and V is TRBV5-1; D ambiguous. V gave up 4 bases and J gave up 3 bases, with 11 bases separating them. This CDR3 contains 13 residues. Germline CDR1 reads SGHRS; CDR2 reads YFSETQ. The DNA for the CDR3 is TGCGCCAGCAGCCTAGGTTACGGCTACGAGCAGTACTTC. This gives the protein CASSLGYGYEQYF.

The rearrangement uses TRBV9 and TRBJ2-5; a possible D gene is TRBD2 (7 bases). Germline CDR1 is SGDLS and CDR2 is YYNGEE. The CDR3 contains 16 residues. V shed 0 bases and J shed 2 bases, with 14 bases lying between them. The CDR3: CASSVEGGMKQETQYF. The CDR3, as DNA: TGTGCCAGCAGCGTAGAGGGGGGGATGAAGCAAGAGACCCAGTACTTC.

This chain uses TRBV27 with TRBJ2-1; no clear D gene. This CDR3 has 13 amino acids. CDR1 is MNHEY, CDR2 SMNVEV, per germline (reference sequence). Deletions cut 3 bases from V and 9 bases from J, with 12 bases between. The CDR3 DNA sequence: TGTGCCAGCAGTTTGGCCGCCCTCAGTGAGCAGTTCTTC. Translated, it gives CASSLAALSEQFF.

The chain is built from TRBV9 and TRBJ2-7; 9 nucleotides agree with TRBD2. From germline, CDR1 is SGDLS and CDR2 YYNGEE. With V trimmed by 3 bases and J by 1 base, 8 bases remained unmatched. CDR3 length equals 16 residues. The CDR3 bases are TGTGCCAGCAGCGCCGCGCGTAGCGGGGGATCCTACGAGCAGTACTTC. Residues: CASSAARSGGSYEQYF.

The rearrangement links TRBV4-2 to TRBJ2-7, with 14 bases fitting TRBD2. In germline, CDR1 is LGHNA, CDR2 YNFKEQ. CDR3 length: 15 residues. The junction had 5 bases not matched to a gene; V was cut back by 8 bases and J by 2 bases. CDR3 DNA sequence: TGTGCCAGCTCCCCGGGACTAGCGGGAGCCTACGAGCAGTACTTC. This sequence encodes CASSPGLAGAYEQYF.